Listed below are T cell receptor beta chains from one sample, sequenced in a study of brain T cells in children with intractable seizures. Data came from immunoSEQ multiplex PCR; TCRdb stores just in-frame clones and leaves some out. This sample yields hundreds of thousands of clones, of which roughly 93% are seen a single time; about 5.8% belongs to the top ten. The starting material was peripheral blood, obtained 4 to 6 months after surgery. These receptors were obtained from a boy younger than two with tuberous sclerosis and intractable seizures. CDR3s include the opening cysteine and the closing phenylalanine or tryptophan. D genes are given only for firm matches.

len	d_gene	j_gene	v_gene	CDR3aa
13	TRBD1	TRBJ2-1	TRBV7-9	CASSATGGNEQFF
14	.	TRBJ2-7	TRBV2	CASTGTRSSYEQYF
13	.	TRBJ2-2	TRBV7-3	CASSPYYTGELFF
12	TRBD1	TRBJ1-2	TRBV6-2/TRBV6-3	CASSWTGYGYTF
15	TRBD1	TRBJ2-7	TRBV5-6	CASSPLRDRAYEQYF
15	.	TRBJ2-2	TRBV6-6	CASTDSRINTGELFF
14	.	TRBJ1-3	TRBV6-2/TRBV6-3	CASSYSTGGNTIYF
13	.	TRBJ1-2	TRBV7-2	CASSLATDYGYTF
16	.	TRBJ1-1	TRBV6-5	CASSYSNKPGVTEAFF
14	.	TRBJ2-1	TRBV9	CASSPSGDYNEQFF
13	.	TRBJ1-5	TRBV7-2	CASSSGGGQPQHF
14	.	TRBJ2-1	TRBV7-6	CASSGSGAENEQFF
11	.	TRBJ2-1	TRBV11-3	CASTGDNEQFF
12	.	TRBJ2-1	TRBV5-5	CASSPGNNEQFF
13	.	TRBJ2-4	TRBV5-8	CASSFLFPGRQYF
18	.	TRBJ1-4	TRBV7-2	CASSLYGGGYSTNEKLFF
12	.	TRBJ1-1	TRBV12-3/TRBV12-4	CASSLGNTEAFF
13	TRBD1	TRBJ1-2	TRBV11-2	CASIGTGWDGYTF
11	.	TRBJ1-1	TRBV28	CASSHMGGAFF
12	TRBD1	TRBJ1-1	TRBV5-1	CASSLDREVAFF
13	.	TRBJ2-2	TRBV29-1	CSVEDLTTGELFF
16	.	TRBJ1-1	TRBV6-6	CASSYSQSRVNTEAFF
12	.	TRBJ1-1	TRBV15	CATSRGGNEAFF
13	.	TRBJ2-7	TRBV5-1	CASSFQNSYEQYF
16	TRBD2	TRBJ2-2	TRBV11-2	CASSRGLAGGTGELFF
19	.	TRBJ1-4	TRBV10-1	CASSAEGEYREGVNEKLFF
15	.	TRBJ2-3	TRBV7-9	CASSSGGVGTDTQYF
11	.	TRBJ2-1	TRBV4-1	CASSLHNEQFF
13	.	TRBJ1-5	TRBV27	CASSLFIGQPQHF
15	.	TRBJ1-4	TRBV6-6	CASSRPGQHNENLFF
16	TRBD2	TRBJ2-1	TRBV4-2	CASSLNPGGRDNEQFF
15	.	TRBJ1-5	TRBV19	CASSKAGFSNQPQHF
16	TRBD1	TRBJ1-1	TRBV3-1/TRBV3-2	CASSPASATGGTEAFF
17	.	TRBJ1-3	TRBV9	CASSVAVGYSSGNTIYF
12	.	TRBJ2-1	TRBV6-5	CASSTSRNEQFF
15	TRBD1	TRBJ1-5	TRBV28	CASTLTGASNQPQHF
16	TRBD2	TRBJ2-3	TRBV7-3	CASSLASGGLTDTQYF
14	.	TRBJ1-2	TRBV9	CASSDASANYGYTF
15	.	TRBJ2-7	TRBV9	CASSPSGSGSYEQYF
14	.	TRBJ1-1	TRBV5-6	CASSLGGSGTEAFF
17	TRBD1	TRBJ2-4	TRBV11-2	CASSLSFFSRGRNIQYF
16	.	TRBJ2-1	TRBV30	CAWSVLRWFVYNEQFF
17	TRBD2	TRBJ2-1	TRBV7-6	CASSLALVAGDTDEQFF
13	.	TRBJ2-7	TRBV28	CASIRESSYEQYF
16	TRBD2	TRBJ2-7	TRBV4-2	CASSHSGTSGTYEQYF
18	.	TRBJ1-6	TRBV10-3	CAISARDGQSSYNSPLHF
15	TRBD1	TRBJ2-7	TRBV28	CASSLAGQGRDEQYF
14	.	TRBJ2-7	TRBV6-5	CASSYRGSAYEQYF
13	.	TRBJ2-5	TRBV5-8	CASSLAVLGAQYF
17	.	TRBJ1-4	TRBV9	CASSSRGGLGGYEKLFF
14	TRBD1	TRBJ1-5	TRBV9	CASSAGTAHQPQHF
16	TRBD2	TRBJ2-7	TRBV19	CASSIGLAASSYEQYF
13	TRBD1	TRBJ2-7	TRBV27	CASSFEGAGEQYF
14	TRBD2	TRBJ2-7	TRBV27	CASAQTSGSYEQYF
15	.	TRBJ2-7	TRBV3-1/TRBV3-2	CASSQDGQVNYEQYF
12	.	TRBJ2-5	TRBV27	CASGKARETQYF
14	TRBD2	TRBJ2-3	TRBV5-1	CASRKRGLRDTQYF